This TCR beta chain was sequenced during a study of control samples from healthy donors and cancer patients. Trimming pared 1 base from V and 10 bases from J, leaving 14 bases between. The CDR3 loop spans 15 amino acids. Looked up from germline, CDR1 is SGHVS and CDR2 is FQNEAQ. Data came from immunoSEQ multiplex PCR; TCRdb stores just in-frame clones and leaves some out. The profile shows approximately 150,000 clones, roughly 92% of them singletons. V and J are TRBV7-8 and TRBJ1-6; maybe TRBD1 (6 bases). The TCR sequence derives from a man aged 35 to 55 in good health. The sequenced sample was blood. This CDR3 is CASSLGRGARSPLHF. The CDR3 DNA follows: TGTGCCAGCAGCTTAGGTAGGGGGGCCAGATCACCCCTCCACTTT. Full variable domain (remainder filled in from reference TRBV7-8 and TRBJ1-6): GAGVSQSPRYKVAKRGQDVALRCDPISGHVSLFWYQQALGQGPEFLTYFQNEAQLDKSGLPSDRFFAERPEGSVSTLKIQRTQQEDSAVYLCASSLGRGARSPLHFGNGTRLTVT.